What follows describes a single T cell receptor (beta chain). Its specificity is unknown. Some clones are missing from TCRdb's copy, which holds only in-frame ones; the method was immunoSEQ multiplex PCR. The repertoire holds under 5,000 clones, with about three fifths as singletons. The data stem from a study of PD-1 blockade in classical Hodgkin lymphoma. General observations from the study: Complete responders' baseline diversity resembled that of newly diagnosed patients.

The time point denotes: cycle 4 day 1 (C4D1), after more than five weeks of nivolumab. Every one of the patients relapsed after autologous stem cell transplantation (brentuximab vedotin exposure was variable). Thawed PBMCs underwent magnetic negative selection to obtain purified CD8+ T cells. This receptor was taken from a human donor with classical Hodgkin lymphoma. The specimen was CD8+ T cells from blood, collected before the fourth cycle of nivolumab.

As DNA, the CDR3 is TGTGCCAGCAGCAGACAGCTCAACACTGAAGCTTTCTTT. Translated: CASSRQLNTEAFF. This chain connects TRBV6-5 to TRBJ1-1; perhaps TRBD1 as D (5 bases). Trimming removed 6 bases at V and 2 bases at J, with 10 bases between. The CDR3 has 13 amino acids. Germline CDR1 and CDR2: MNHEY and SVGAGI.